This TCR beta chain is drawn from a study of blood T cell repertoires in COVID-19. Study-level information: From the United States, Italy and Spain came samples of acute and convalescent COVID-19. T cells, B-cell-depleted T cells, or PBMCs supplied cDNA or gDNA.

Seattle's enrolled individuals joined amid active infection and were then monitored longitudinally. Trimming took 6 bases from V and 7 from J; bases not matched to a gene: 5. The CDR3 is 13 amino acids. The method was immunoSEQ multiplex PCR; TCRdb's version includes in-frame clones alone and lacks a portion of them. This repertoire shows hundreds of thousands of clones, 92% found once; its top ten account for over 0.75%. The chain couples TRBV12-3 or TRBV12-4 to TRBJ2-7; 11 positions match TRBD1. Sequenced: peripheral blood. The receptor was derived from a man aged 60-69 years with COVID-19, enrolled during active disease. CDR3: CASRGTGGREQYF. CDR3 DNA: TGTGCCAGCAGAGGGACAGGGGGTCGGGAGCAGTACTTC.